The 5 T cell receptor beta chains reported below all come from one sample, sequenced in a study of Ad26.COV2.S vaccination and SARS-CoV-2 variants. Repertoires were generated with immunoSEQ multiplex PCR, while TCRdb's copy carries only in-frame clones and drops some. This repertoire shows roughly 300,000 clones, roughly nine tenths found once; its top ten account for 6.4%. Treatment described: about 20 received Ad26.COV2.S at low or high dose, single or two shots; about 5 received placebo; per-sample allocation not given. Samples came from day 63 after the first vaccine or placebo injection. The sequencing here drew on peripheral blood, taken in a trial of Ad26.COV2.S vaccine versus placebo. These receptors were obtained from a person between 18 and 60 years old who received the Ad26.COV2.S COVID-19 vaccine or a placebo.

The rearrangement links TRBV15 to TRBJ1-2, with D perhaps matching TRBD1 (5 bases). V was clipped by 4 bases and J by 6 bases, with 15 bases between them. The length of the CDR3 is 14 residues. CDR1 is LNHNV, CDR2 YYDKDF, per germline (reference sequence). As DNA, the CDR3 is TGTGCCACCAGCACAATGACAGAGAGCCATGGCTACACCTTC. It codes for CATSTMTESHGYTF.

The chain is built from TRBV4-3 and TRBJ1-1; 8 bases line up with TRBD1. V trimming: 0 bases; J trimming: 6 bases; junction bases outside the gene matches: 3. The CDR3 runs 14 residues. The V gene's germline CDR1 is LGHNA and CDR2 YSLEER. The CDR3 loop is CASSQDHRGAEAFF. Written as DNA, the CDR3 is TGCGCCAGCAGCCAAGACCACAGGGGGGCTGAAGCTTTCTTT.

This clone appeared a single time. The V and J genes are TRBV6-4 and TRBJ2-3, with D perhaps TRBD1 (6 bases). The length of the CDR3 is 15 residues. Trimming pared 0 bases from V and 2 bases from J, leaving 9 bases between. Germline assignment: CDR1 MRHNA and CDR2 SNTAGT. As DNA, the CDR3 is TGTGCCAGCAGTGACTCGGGACATAACACAGATACGCAGTATTTT. Protein product: CASSDSGHNTDTQYF.

The chain combines TRBV30 with TRBJ1-6; D unresolved. Germline assignment: CDR1 GTSNPN and CDR2 SVGIG (reference sequence). Deletions cut 1 base from V and 3 bases from J, with 7 bases between. The CDR3 extends over 14 amino acids. This CDR3 is CAWSASYYNSPLHF. The CDR3 DNA reads TGTGCCTGGAGTGCAAGTTACTATAATTCACCCCTCCACTTT.

The J gene is TRBJ1-2, the V gene TRBV5-6, with D perhaps matching TRBD1 (6 bases). This CDR3 contains 15 residues. Between the trimmed V and J ends, which lost 3 bases and 3 bases, there was a span of 15 bases. The germline V gene has CDR1 SGHDT and CDR2 YYEEEE. This CDR3 reads CASSWSDSTYYGYTF. The CDR3 DNA reads TGTGCCAGCAGCTGGTCGGACAGCACGTACTATGGCTACACCTTC.